The next 13 T cell receptor beta chains were all read from a single sample in a study of T cell responses to AZD1222 COVID-19 vaccine. Clones were sequenced by immunoSEQ multiplex PCR, and TCRdb holds only the in-frame ones, with some missing. The data show about 160,000 clones, about 91% seen once. The sample was peripheral blood, taken on day 0 of MenACWY control vaccination. The source is an adult in good health.

The CDR3 protein is CASSATEANYGYTF. The DNA for the CDR3 is TGTGCCAGCAGCGCTACAGAAGCTAACTATGGCTACACCTTC. The J gene is TRBJ1-2, the V gene TRBV7-8; D ambiguous. CDR1 is SGHVS and CDR2 is FQNEAQ in the germline V gene. The CDR3 covers 14 residues. Trimming removed 5 bases from V and 0 bases from J, with 10 bases in between.

This clone was found once. V is TRBV27 and J is TRBJ2-3; weak D call: TRBD2 (5 bases). Trimming cost V 8 bases and J 2 bases, with 23 bases left between them. Germline lookup yields CDR1 MNHEY and CDR2 SMNVEV (reference sequence). The CDR3 covers 17 residues. The CDR3 region is CASGRGKVRAVTDTQYF. Here the CDR3 DNA reads TGTGCCAGCGGTCGGGGTAAAGTTCGGGCAGTCACAGATACGCAGTATTTT.

V and J are TRBV6-6 and TRBJ2-7, with TRBD2 matching over 8 bases. V shed 6 bases and J 1 base; nucleotides not matched to a gene: 5. The CDR3 sequence is 14 residues long. Germline V CDR1 and CDR2: MNHNY, SVGAGI (reference sequence). As DNA, the CDR3 is TGTGCCAGCAGGCCCAGCGGGAGATCCTACGAGCAGTACTTC. Its protein is CASRPSGRSYEQYF.

This chain joins TRBV7-8 and TRBJ2-1; D gene unclear. CDR3 size: 13 residues. Germline CDR1 and CDR2: SGHVS and FQNEAQ. V gave up 7 bases and J gave up 4 bases, with 11 bases separating them. DNA for the CDR3: TGTGCCAGCATCCTACACAATTACAATGAGCAGTTCTTC. Amino acids: CASILHNYNEQFF.

This sequence joins TRBV11-2 and TRBJ1-2; D may be TRBD1 (6 bases). The germline V gene has CDR1 SGHAT and CDR2 FQNNGV. Trimming left V 3 bases short and J 7 bases short, with 6 bases between. There are 11 residues in the CDR3. The CDR3 loop reads CASSFRGGYTF. CDR3 DNA sequence: TGTGCCAGCAGCTTCAGGGGTGGCTACACCTTC. The full variable domain, its missing parts supplied by reference TRBV11-2 and TRBJ1-2, is EAGVAQSPRYKIIEKRQSVAFWCNPISGHATLYWYQQILGQGPKLLIQFQNNGVVDDSQLPKDRFSAERLKGVDSTLKIQPAKLEDSAVYLCASSFRGGYTFGSGTRLTVV.

This clone was seen just once. J is TRBJ1-1 and V is TRBV19; D perhaps matches TRBD1 (6 bases). Germline lookup yields CDR1 LNHDA and CDR2 SQIVND (reference sequence). This CDR3 has 14 residues. V lost 5 bases and J 1 base, leaving 11 bases between the germline ends. The CDR3 DNA reads TGTGCCAGTAGTCCCCAGACAGGGAACACTGAAGCTTTCTTT. Amino acids: CASSPQTGNTEAFF.

This chain uses TRBV30 with TRBJ1-6, with 7 bases lining up with TRBD1. Trimming cost V 5 bases and J 7 bases; bases outside gene matches: 5. CDR1 is GTSNPN and CDR2 is SVGIG in the germline V gene (reference sequence). The length of the CDR3 is 13 residues. The CDR3 sequence: CAWQTGSNSPLHF. In nucleotides, the CDR3 is TGTGCCTGGCAGACAGGGAGCAATTCACCCCTCCACTTT. Full variable domain (rest looked up from reference TRBV30 and TRBJ1-6): SQTIHQWPATLVQPVGSPLSLECTVEGTSNPNLYWYRQAAGRGLQLLFYSVGIGQISSEVPQNLSASRPQDRQFILSSKKLLLSDSGFYLCAWQTGSNSPLHFGNGTRLTVT.

This chain uses TRBV6-2 or TRBV6-3 with TRBJ1-4, with D uncertain. Germline V CDR1 and CDR2: MNHEY, SVGEGT. Trimming pared 1 base from V and 8 bases from J, leaving 8 bases between. CDR3 length: 13 amino acids. The CDR3, as DNA: TGTGCCAGCAGTTACTTCGGGGAGGAAAAACTGTTTTTT. Amino acid sequence: CASSYFGEEKLFF.

This clone appeared a single time. The gene calls are TRBV6-1 and TRBJ1-2; D ambiguous. Germline CDR1 MNHNS, CDR2 SASEGT. The CDR3 covers 12 residues. Trimming stripped 5 bases from V and 2 bases from J, with 6 bases between. The CDR3 region is CASSTVNYGYTF. In DNA form, the CDR3 reads TGTGCCAGCAGTACAGTAAACTATGGCTACACCTTC.

This clone was recorded only once. This chain's CDR3 is CASSLGLGRITGELFF. CDR3 coding DNA: TGTGCCAGCAGCTTAGGGCTAGGACGGATTACCGGGGAGCTGTTTTTT. The chain recombines TRBV7-8 with TRBJ2-2; D gene ambiguous. This CDR3 comprises 16 residues. V gave up 1 base and J gave up 5 bases, with 14 bases separating them. Germline lookup yields CDR1 SGHVS and CDR2 FQNEAQ.

This sequence joins TRBV3-1 (or the pseudogene TRBV3-2) and TRBJ1-1; D gene unclear. The germline CDR1 and CDR2 sequences are LGHDT and YNNKEL (reference sequence). The CDR3 spans 11 residues. The germline V and J ends were trimmed by 7 bases and 7 bases, with 10 bases remaining between them. This chain's CDR3 is CASTGYGEAFF. DNA for the CDR3: TGTGCCAGCACCGGATATGGTGAAGCTTTCTTT.

The rearrangement uses TRBV6-5 and TRBJ2-1, with 9 bases fitting TRBD1. Germline CDR1 and CDR2: MNHEY and SVGAGI. This CDR3 has 16 amino acids. Trimming cost V 2 bases and J 9 bases; bases outside gene matches: 11. CDR3 nucleotides: TGTGCCAGCAGTTACCACGGACAGGGGCCCGGGGGTGAGCAGTTCTTC. Its translation: CASSYHGQGPGGEQFF.

This clone has only a few counts. The CDR3 DNA follows: TGTGCCAGCAGCCCCACCCGGATCCCTGAAGCTTTCTTT. It codes for CASSPTRIPEAFF. The genes are TRBV7-9 and TRBJ1-1; unclear D gene. The ends were cut back, 5 bases at V and 6 bases at J, with 13 bases in the middle. The CDR3 is made up of 13 amino acids. CDR1 and CDR2 (germline): SEHNR, FQNEAQ (reference sequence).